The sample holds one count of the clone carrying this TCR beta chain. Its antigen is still unknown. Patients were ineligible given autoimmune disease history or systemic immunosuppression. Some clones are missing from TCRdb's copy, which holds only in-frame ones; the method was immunoSEQ multiplex PCR. The data contain around 32,000 clones, around nine tenths of them singletons. This entry belongs to a study of OX40 agonist ivuxolimab in advanced cancers. Study-wide background: Melanoma, hepatocellular carcinoma, head and neck or renal cell cancer occurred in dose-escalation patients. Study-wide results and limits: On average, a greater number of expanded clones characterised CD8+ T cells relative to CD4+. No antigen was identified for the clonally expanded peripheral T cells.

Germline V gives CDR1 MNHEY, CDR2 SVGAGI. The ends were cut back, 6 bases at V and 0 bases at J, with 3 bases in the middle. The length of the CDR3 is 11 residues. The V and J genes are TRBV6-5 and TRBJ2-7; unclear D gene. The sequence was obtained from an adult with an advanced solid tumor such as melanoma, head and neck, liver or kidney cancer. The sample in question was CD4+ or CD8+ T cells sorted from blood, obtained in a trial of the OX40 agonist ivuxolimab. CDR3 sequence (DNA): TGTGCCAGCAGCCCCTCCTACGAGCAGTACTTC. It codes for CASSPSYEQYF.